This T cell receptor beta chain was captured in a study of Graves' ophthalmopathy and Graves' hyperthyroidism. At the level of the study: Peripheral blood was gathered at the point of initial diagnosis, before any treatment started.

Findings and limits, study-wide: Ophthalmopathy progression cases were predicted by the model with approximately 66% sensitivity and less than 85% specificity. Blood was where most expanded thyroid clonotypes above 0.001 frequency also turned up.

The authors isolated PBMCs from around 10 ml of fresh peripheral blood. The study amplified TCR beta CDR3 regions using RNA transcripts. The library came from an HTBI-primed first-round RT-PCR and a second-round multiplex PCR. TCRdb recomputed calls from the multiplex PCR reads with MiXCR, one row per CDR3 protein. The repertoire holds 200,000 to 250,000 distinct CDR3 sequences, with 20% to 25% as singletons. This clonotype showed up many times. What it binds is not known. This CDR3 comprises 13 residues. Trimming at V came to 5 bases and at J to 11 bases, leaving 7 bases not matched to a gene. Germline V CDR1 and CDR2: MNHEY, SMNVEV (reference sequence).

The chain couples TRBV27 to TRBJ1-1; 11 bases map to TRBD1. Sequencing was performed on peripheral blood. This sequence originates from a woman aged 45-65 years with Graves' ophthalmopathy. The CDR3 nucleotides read TGTGCCAGCAGTCTTGGACAGGGGGCTCGGGCTTTCTTT. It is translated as CASSLGQGARAFF.